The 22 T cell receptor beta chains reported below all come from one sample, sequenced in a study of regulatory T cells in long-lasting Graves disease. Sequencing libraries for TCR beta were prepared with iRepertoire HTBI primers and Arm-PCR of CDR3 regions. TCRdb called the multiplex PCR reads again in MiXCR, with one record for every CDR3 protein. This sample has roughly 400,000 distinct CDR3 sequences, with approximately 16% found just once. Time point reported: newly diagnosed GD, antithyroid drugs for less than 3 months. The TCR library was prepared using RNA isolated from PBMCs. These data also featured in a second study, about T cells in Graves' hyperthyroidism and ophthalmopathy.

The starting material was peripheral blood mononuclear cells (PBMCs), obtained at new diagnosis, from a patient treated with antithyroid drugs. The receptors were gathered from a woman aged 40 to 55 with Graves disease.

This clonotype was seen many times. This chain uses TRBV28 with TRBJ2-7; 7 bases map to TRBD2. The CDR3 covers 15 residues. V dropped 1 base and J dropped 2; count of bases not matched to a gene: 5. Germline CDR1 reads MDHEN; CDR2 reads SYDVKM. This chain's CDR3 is CASSLSPSGTYEQYF. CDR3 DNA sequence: TGTGCCAGCAGTTTATCCCCTAGCGGAACCTACGAGCAGTACTTC.

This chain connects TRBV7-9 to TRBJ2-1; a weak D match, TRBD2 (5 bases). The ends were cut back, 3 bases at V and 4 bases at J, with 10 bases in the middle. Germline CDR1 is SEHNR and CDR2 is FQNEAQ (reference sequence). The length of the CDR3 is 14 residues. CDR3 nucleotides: TGTGCCAGCAGCTTTTCCGGGAATTACAATGAGCAGTTCTTC. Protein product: CASSFSGNYNEQFF.

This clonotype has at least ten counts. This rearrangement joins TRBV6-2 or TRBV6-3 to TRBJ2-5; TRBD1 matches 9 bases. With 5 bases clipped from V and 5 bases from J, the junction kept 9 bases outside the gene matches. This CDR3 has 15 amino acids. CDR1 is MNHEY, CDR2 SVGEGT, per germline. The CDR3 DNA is TGTGCCAGCAGTGAGAACAGGGGGCGAGGTGAGACCCAGTACTTC. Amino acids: CASSENRGRGETQYF.

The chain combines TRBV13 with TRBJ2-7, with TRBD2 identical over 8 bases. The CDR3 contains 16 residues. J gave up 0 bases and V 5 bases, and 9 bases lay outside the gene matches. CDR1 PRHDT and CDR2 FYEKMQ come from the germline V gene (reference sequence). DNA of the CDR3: TGTGCCAGCAGCCTGTCGGGGGGGACCAGCTCCTACGAGCAGTACTTC. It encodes CASSLSGGTSSYEQYF.

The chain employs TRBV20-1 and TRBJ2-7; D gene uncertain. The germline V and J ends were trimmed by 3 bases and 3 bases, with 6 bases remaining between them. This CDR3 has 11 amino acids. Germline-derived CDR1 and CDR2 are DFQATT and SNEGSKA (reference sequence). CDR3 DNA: TGCAGTGCTAGTCCCGGCTACGAGCAGTACTTC. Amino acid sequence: CSASPGYEQYF.

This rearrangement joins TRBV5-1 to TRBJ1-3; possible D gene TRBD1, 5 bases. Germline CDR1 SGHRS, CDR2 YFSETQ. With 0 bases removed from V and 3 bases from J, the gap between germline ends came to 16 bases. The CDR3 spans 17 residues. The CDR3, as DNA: TGCGCCAGCAGCTTGGAACCGGGCAGGGTTGGTGGAAACACCATATATTTT. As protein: CASSLEPGRVGGNTIYF.

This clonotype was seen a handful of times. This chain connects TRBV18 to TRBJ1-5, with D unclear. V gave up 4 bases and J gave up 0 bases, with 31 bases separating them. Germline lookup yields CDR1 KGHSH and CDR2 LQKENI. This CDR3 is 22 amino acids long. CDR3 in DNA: TGTGCCAGCTCACGCTGGGAGGGAATCGGGCCGCGAGGTTTTCGTAGCAATCAGCCCCAGCATTTT. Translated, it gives CASSRWEGIGPRGFRSNQPQHF.

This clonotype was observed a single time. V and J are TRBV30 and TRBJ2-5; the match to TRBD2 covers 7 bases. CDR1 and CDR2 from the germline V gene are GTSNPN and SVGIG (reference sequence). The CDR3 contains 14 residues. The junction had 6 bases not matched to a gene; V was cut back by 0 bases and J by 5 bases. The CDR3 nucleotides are TGTGCCTGGAGTGTCAGACTAGCCGTGGAGACCCAGTACTTC. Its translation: CAWSVRLAVETQYF.

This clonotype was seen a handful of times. The CDR3: CASSNRGQASEQYF. The CDR3 region has the DNA TGTGCCAGCAGCAACAGGGGACAAGCCTCCGAGCAGTACTTC. The V and J genes are TRBV6-1 and TRBJ2-7; TRBD1 matches 7 bases. This CDR3 region has 14 residues. Germline V lookup: CDR1 MNHNS, CDR2 SASEGT. V shed 6 bases and J 6 bases; nucleotides not matched to a gene: 11.

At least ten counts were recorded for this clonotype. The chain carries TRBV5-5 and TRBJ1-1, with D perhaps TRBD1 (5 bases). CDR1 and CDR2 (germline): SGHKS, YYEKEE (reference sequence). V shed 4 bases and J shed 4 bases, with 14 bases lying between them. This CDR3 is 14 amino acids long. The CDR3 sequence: CASSGFREGTEAFF. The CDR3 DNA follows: TGTGCCAGCAGCGGATTCAGGGAAGGCACTGAAGCTTTCTTT.

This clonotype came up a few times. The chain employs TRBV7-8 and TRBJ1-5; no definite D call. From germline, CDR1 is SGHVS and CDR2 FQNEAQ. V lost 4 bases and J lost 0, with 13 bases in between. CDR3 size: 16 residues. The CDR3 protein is CASSYGRLNSNQPQHF. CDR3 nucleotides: TGTGCCAGCAGCTATGGTCGCTTAAATAGCAATCAGCCCCAGCATTTT.

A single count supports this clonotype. Written as DNA, the CDR3 is TGTGCCAGCAGCTTTAAGGCCGGGAGGGCCCCCGGGGAGCTGTTTTTT. The encoded protein is CASSFKAGRAPGELFF. This chain links TRBV5-5 with TRBJ2-2; 8 bases line up with TRBD2. This CDR3 has 16 amino acids. The V and J ends lost 2 bases and 6 bases, in that order; junction bases with no gene match: 9. The V gene's germline CDR1 is SGHKS and CDR2 YYEKEE (reference sequence).

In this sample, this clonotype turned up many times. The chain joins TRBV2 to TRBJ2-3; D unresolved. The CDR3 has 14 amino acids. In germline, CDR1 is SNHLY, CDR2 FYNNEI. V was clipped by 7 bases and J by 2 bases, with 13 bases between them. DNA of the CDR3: TGTGCCAGCAATATGGGCCCCAACACAGATACGCAGTATTTT. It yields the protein CASNMGPNTDTQYF.

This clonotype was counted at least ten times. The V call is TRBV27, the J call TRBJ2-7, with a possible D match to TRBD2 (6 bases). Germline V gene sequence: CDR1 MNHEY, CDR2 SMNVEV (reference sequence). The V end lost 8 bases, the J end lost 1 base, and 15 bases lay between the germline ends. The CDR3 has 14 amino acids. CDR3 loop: CASSLSAGSYEQYF. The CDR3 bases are TGTGCCAGCTCACTGTCGGCGGGATCCTACGAGCAGTACTTC.

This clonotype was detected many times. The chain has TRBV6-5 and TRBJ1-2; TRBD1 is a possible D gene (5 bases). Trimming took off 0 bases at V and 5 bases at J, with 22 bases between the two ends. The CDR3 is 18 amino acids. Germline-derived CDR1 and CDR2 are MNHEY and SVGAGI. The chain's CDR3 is CASSYSRVWGTAIYGYTF. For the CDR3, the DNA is TGTGCCAGCAGTTACTCGAGGGTGTGGGGCACGGCCATTTATGGCTACACCTTC.

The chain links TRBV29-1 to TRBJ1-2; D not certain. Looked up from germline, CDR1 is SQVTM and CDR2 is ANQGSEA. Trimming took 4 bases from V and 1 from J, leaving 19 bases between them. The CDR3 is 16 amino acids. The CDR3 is CSVVLSESHLNYGYTF. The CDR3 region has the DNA TGCAGCGTTGTTTTATCAGAAAGCCACCTTAACTATGGCTACACCTTC.

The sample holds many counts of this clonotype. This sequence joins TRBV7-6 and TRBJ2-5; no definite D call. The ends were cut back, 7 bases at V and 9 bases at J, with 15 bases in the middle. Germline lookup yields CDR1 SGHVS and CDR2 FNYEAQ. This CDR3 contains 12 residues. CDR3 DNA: TGTGCCAGCAACGATAACTACGGAGCCCAGTACTTC. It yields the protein CASNDNYGAQYF.

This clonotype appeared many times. The CDR3 sequence is CASSSLAGYNEQFF. CDR3 sequence (DNA): TGTGCCAGCAGTTCTCTCGCGGGTTACAATGAGCAGTTCTTC. This chain uses TRBV12-3 or TRBV12-4 with TRBJ2-1; D is possibly TRBD2 (5 bases). The CDR3 has 14 residues. Trimming took 4 bases from V and 4 from J, leaving 11 bases between them.

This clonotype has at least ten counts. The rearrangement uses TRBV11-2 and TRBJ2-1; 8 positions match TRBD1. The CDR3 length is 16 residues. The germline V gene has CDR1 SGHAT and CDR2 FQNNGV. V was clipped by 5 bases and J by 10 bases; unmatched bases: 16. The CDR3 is CASSPSLAQGVGEQFF. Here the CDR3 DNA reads TGTGCCAGCAGCCCTAGCCTGGCACAGGGGGTAGGGGAGCAGTTCTTC.

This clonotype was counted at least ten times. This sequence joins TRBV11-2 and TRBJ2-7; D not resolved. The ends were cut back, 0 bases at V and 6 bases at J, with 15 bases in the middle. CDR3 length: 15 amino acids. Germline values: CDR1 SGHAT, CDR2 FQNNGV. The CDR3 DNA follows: TGTGCCAGCAGCTTAGAATTGGGCCTAGTGAGCGAGCAGTACTTC. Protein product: CASSLELGLVSEQYF. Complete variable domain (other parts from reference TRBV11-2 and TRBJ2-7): EAGVAQSPRYKIIEKRQSVAFWCNPISGHATLYWYQQILGQGPKLLIQFQNNGVVDDSQLPKDRFSAERLKGVDSTLKIQPAKLEDSAVYLCASSLELGLVSEQYFGPGTRLTVT.

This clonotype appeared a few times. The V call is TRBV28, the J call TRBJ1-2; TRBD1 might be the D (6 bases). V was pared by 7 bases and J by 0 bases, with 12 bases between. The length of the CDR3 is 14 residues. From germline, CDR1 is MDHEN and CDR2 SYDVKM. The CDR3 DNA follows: TGTGCCAGCACCCGGACAGAAGCTAACTATGGCTACACCTTC. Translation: CASTRTEANYGYTF.

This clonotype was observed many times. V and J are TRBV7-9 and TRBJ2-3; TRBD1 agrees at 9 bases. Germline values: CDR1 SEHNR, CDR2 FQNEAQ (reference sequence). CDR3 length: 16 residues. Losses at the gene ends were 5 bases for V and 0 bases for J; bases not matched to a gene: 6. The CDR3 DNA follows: TGTGCCAGCAGCCCCCCCGGACAGGGGAGCACAGATACGCAGTATTTT. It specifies CASSPPGQGSTDTQYF.